This TCR beta chain comes out of a study of blood T cell dynamics during melanoma immunotherapy (dated by TCRdb to the early 2020s). Regarding the study in general: The patients had metastatic melanoma and were given first-line pembrolizumab or nivolumab plus ipilimumab as standard of care in the United Kingdom. To find early correlates of response, peripheral T cell receptor repertoires were profiled in metastatic melanoma patients before and after one cycle of checkpoint inhibitor therapy. The training cohort consisted of consecutive patients, while an additional independent group of patients from the same centre was pooled to form an external validation set.

The germline V gene (reference sequence) sets CDR1 to MNHEY and CDR2 to SMNVEV. Counted from cysteine to phenylalanine, this CDR3 has 13 amino acids. Just CDR3 DNA is preserved here, 39 bases in frame from base 1. V lost 3 bases and J lost 1 base; the stretch between them is 7 bases long. A fixed 350 ng of DNA was loaded for every bulk PBMC sample. The immunoSEQ TCRb Assay kit was used according to manufacturer instructions to amplify TCR beta CDR3 sequences from genomic DNA. The KAPA Library Quantification Kit for Illumina platforms was used to quantify pooled libraries by qPCR. Pooled libraries were sequenced on an Illumina NextSeq 500, clustered at roughly 0.55-1.1 pM. From the authors' description of their analysis: The TCR data were analyzed using immunoSEQ ANALYZER and the R LymphoSeq package. A rearrangement efficiency score was calculated as productive divided by the sum of productive and non-productive CDR3 sequences. Within each patient, timepoints were compared pairwise for clonality, measured with the Gini coefficient, and for diversity, measured with the Renyi index at alpha=1. Clonal relatedness used an edit distance of 3, and repertoire similarity used the Bhattacharyya coefficient, both computed in LymphoSeq. To classify response, a linear discriminant analysis based on week-3 changes in clonality and diversity was built using the R MASS and caret packages. The source is immuneACCESS, and TCRdb retained only in-frame sequences with V and J called. Part of the clones is not carried over; for the studies checked, unresolved V genes explain less than half of this, and the remainder is unexplained. V, J and clone size were drawn from that table, and D and trimming were deduced from the DNA. This sample has some 25,000 clones in its table, and roughly 89% of those were observed once. The top ten clones comprise 3.5% to 6% of the sample.

Per the publication, the time point label means: pre-treatment baseline. Blood was sampled before treatment (T0) and at week 3 (W3), after the first cycle of checkpoint blockade. Except for two patients with rapid clinical progression, response was assessed 12 weeks after the first infusion by RECIST 1.1; disease control meant complete response, partial response or stable disease. Patients were not eligible if they had prior systemic cancer treatment, concomitant immunosuppressant therapy or synchronous other active malignancies. TCR beta was sequenced in both bulk PBMC and plasma cell-free DNA in order to track circulating cells as well as T cell turnover. Lymphoprep and SepMate tubes were used to isolate PBMC from blood, and red cell lysis was then performed. QIAamp DNA Blood Mini kits were used to extract DNA from PBMC and sorted T cell subsets. What the research found in general, with its limitations: Patients who later achieved disease control showed a bifurcated PBMC repertoire reorganization at W3, with increased clonality or increased diversity, unlike progressors. The relatively small sample size was acknowledged as something that could potentially limit how far the results can be generalized. Whether the T cell clones behind the repertoire changes were melanoma-specific or instead reflected general immune activation was something the study could not determine.

Details on this clone: This receptor's antigen is unknown. Base qualities were left out, and no much larger clone turns up one base away.

Sequencing was performed on blood, taken from a patient treated with checkpoint blockade. This receptor was taken from a human donor with melanoma. The V and J genes are TRBV27 and TRBJ2-7; a tentative D call is TRBD1 (5 bases match). This receptor has the CDR3 CASSFQGSYEQYF. The DNA is TGTGCCAGCAGTTTTCAGGGTTCCTACGAGCAGTACTTC.